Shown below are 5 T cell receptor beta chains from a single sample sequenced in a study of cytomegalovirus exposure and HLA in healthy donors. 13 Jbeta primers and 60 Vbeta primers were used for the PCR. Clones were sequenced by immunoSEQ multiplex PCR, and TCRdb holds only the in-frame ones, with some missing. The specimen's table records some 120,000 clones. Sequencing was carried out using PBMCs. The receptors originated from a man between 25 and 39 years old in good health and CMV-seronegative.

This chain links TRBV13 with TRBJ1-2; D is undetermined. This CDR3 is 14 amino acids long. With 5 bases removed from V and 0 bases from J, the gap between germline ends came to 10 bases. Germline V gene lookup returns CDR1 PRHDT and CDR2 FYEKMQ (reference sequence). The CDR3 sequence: CASSRSRTNYGYTF. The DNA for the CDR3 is TGTGCCAGCAGCCGTTCGAGGACTAACTATGGCTACACCTTC.

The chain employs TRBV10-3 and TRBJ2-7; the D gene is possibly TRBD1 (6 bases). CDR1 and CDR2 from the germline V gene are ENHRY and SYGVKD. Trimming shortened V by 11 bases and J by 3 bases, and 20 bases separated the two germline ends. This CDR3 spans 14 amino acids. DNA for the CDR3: TGTGCCGTTTCAGCACAGGGCCTTCTCTACGAGCAGTACTTC. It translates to CAVSAQGLLYEQYF.

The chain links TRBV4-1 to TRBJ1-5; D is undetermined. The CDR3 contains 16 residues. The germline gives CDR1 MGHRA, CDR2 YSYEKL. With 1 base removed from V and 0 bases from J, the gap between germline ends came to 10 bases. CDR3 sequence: CASSQVWTHSNQPQHF. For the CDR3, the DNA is TGCGCCAGCAGCCAAGTTTGGACTCATAGCAATCAGCCCCAGCATTTT.

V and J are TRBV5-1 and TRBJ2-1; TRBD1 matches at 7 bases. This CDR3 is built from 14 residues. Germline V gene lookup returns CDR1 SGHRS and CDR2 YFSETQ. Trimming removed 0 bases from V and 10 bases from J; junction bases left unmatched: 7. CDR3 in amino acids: CASSLAGTAKEQFF. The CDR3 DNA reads TGCGCCAGCAGCTTGGCCGGGACAGCCAAGGAGCAGTTCTTC.

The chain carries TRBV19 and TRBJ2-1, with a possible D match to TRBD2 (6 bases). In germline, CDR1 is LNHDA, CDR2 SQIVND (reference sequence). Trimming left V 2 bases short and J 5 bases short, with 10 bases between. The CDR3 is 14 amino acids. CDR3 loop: CASSISWGDNEQFF. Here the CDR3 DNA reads TGTGCCAGTAGTATAAGTTGGGGGGACAATGAGCAGTTCTTC.